This TCR beta chain was sequenced in a study of cytomegalovirus exposure and HLA in healthy donors. The study's findings and limits: Testing in vitro showed a few CMV-associated chains specific for CMV antigens. Owing to their indistinguishability, certain V segments, notably TRBV6-2 and TRBV6-3, were excluded. Listed as cytomegalovirus-associated were 150 or so TCR beta chains.

Regarding this clone: Its target is unknown.

This CDR3 is built from 15 residues. Germline V gene data show CDR1 as SGHNT and CDR2 as YYREEE (reference sequence). Trimming removed 4 bases at V and 2 bases at J, with 10 bases between. The PCR employed 60 Vbeta primers together with 13 Jbeta primers. Sequenced by immunoSEQ multiplex PCR; TCRdb stores in-frame clones only, minus some. This table holds some 150,000 clones, 77% found once. The source is a male donor in good health and CMV-seronegative. Sequenced: PBMCs. The rearrangement uses TRBV5-4 and TRBJ2-6; perhaps TRBD2 as D (5 bases). The CDR3 DNA is TGTGCCAGCAGCAGTCCCGGGGCTGGGGCCAACGTCCTGACTTTC. It specifies CASSSPGAGANVLTF.